This T cell receptor (beta chain) was obtained from a study of shared clonotypes between healthy human individuals. Study conclusions and caveats: Among non-shared clonotypes, generation probabilities were lower than among those shared by all four donors. Clonotype sharing among the donors was expected to vary with sequencing depth.

Across several immunoSEQ plates, the genomic DNA of each subset was split evenly. Here immunoSEQ multiplex PCR was the method, and the copy in TCRdb shows in-frame clones only, minus some. The table lists roughly 2.2 million clones, roughly 93% of them singletons. From germline, CDR1 is SEHNR and CDR2 FQNEAQ (reference sequence). Trimming cost V 4 bases and J 1 base, with 8 bases left between them. CDR3 length: 13 residues. This clone has a single count. Its antigen is as yet unknown. Sequencing was done on a sample of naive CD4+ T cells from PBMCs. The subset denotes: CD45RA+ positively selected. The receptor was isolated from a young man in good health. Some clones in this sample may be carry-over from other donors' samples. V and J are TRBV7-9 and TRBJ2-7; D is unresolved. CDR3 bases: TGTGCCAGCAGCTCGATGGGGTCCTACGAGCAGTACTTC. Protein product: CASSSMGSYEQYF.